This record looks at one TCR beta chain sequence and its context. Trimming stripped 1 base from V and 4 bases from J, with 16 bases between. Germline loops: CDR1 LGHNA, CDR2 YNFKEQ. This CDR3 has 16 amino acids. TCRdb's table, derived via immunoSEQ multiplex PCR, lists solely in-frame clones and lacks some. The sample has 95,000 to 100,000 clones, 90% to 97% seen once. This entry belongs to a study of technical replicates of blood from several donors. This TCR came from a human donor in good health. The sample was T cells isolated from PBMCs. This sequence joins TRBV4-2 and TRBJ2-5; a possible D gene is TRBD2 (6 bases). The CDR3 coding sequence is TGTGCCAGCAGCCAAGTCCCGGTGCAGGGAGGAGAGACCCAGTACTTC. Translation: CASSQVPVQGGETQYF.